This T cell receptor beta chain emerged from a study of blood T cell repertoires in COVID-19. Study background: T cells, B-cell-depleted T cells, or PBMCs provided the cDNA or gDNA that served as material.

Per the original data handling: For nucleated cells, counts were estimated from reference gene primer amplification. TCRdb keeps only in-frame clones here, not all; method: immunoSEQ multiplex PCR. That table furnishes V, J and clone size, whereas the DNA furnished D and trimming. The data show hundreds of thousands of clones, with around 90% seen just once and around 0.67% held by the top ten. This clone was picked up one time. V trimming: 6 bases; J trimming: 7 bases; junction bases outside the gene matches: 7. Germline V gene sequence: CDR1 MNHEY, CDR2 SVGAGI. The CDR3 totals 14 residues. The V and J genes are TRBV6-5 and TRBJ2-5, with 11 bases matching TRBD2. The sample consisted of peripheral blood. The clonotype was recovered from a human donor in a cohort sampled during active COVID-19. For the CDR3, the DNA is TGTGCCAGCAGCATTAGCGGGGGGGCCGGGACCCAGTACTTC. Protein: CASSISGGAGTQYF.